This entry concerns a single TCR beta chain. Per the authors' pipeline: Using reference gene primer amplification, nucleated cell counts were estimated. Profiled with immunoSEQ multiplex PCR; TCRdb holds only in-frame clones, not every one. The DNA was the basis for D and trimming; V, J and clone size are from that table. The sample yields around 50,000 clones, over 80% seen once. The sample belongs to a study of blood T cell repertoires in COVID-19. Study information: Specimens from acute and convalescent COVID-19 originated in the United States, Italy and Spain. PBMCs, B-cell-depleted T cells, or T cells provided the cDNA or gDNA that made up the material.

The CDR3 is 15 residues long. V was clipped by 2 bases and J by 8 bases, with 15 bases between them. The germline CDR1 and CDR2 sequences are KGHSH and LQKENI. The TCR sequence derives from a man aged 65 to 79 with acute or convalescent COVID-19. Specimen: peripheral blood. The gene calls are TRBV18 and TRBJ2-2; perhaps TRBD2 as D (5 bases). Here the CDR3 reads CASSPMASPGGELFF. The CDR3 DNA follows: TGTGCCAGCTCACCAATGGCCTCTCCGGGAGGGGAGCTGTTTTTT.